Below are 21 T cell receptor beta chains sequenced from a single sample in a study of beta chain features in type 1 diabetes. No cognate antigen is known for these TCRs. Study-wide points: Moderate yet significant TCRB CDR3 shortening was seen in Type 1 diabetes patients in all four CD4+ subsets.

Reverse transcribing all isolated RNA meant expressed TCRB transcripts were sequenced. Method: immunoSEQ multiplex PCR; TCRdb's copy keeps in-frame clones and lacks some. The top ten clones hold approximately 0.043% of a sample with some 660,000 clones, about 14% of them seen once. Sequences were obtained from naive CD4+ T cells from blood. Source of these receptors: a young man with type 1 diabetes.

V and J are TRBV30 and TRBJ1-6, with 8 positions matching TRBD1. The CDR3 spans 16 residues. V dropped 0 bases and J dropped 13; count of bases not matched to a gene: 14. CDR1 is GTSNPN and CDR2 is SVGIG in the germline V gene (reference sequence). In DNA, the CDR3 is TGTGCCTGGAGTGTACAGGGGGGGGCTAGATTTGAGCCCCTCCACTTT. It encodes CAWSVQGGARFEPLHF.

This clone occurred a few times. The rearrangement joins TRBV7-2 to TRBJ1-6; 7 bases are shared with TRBD1. Germline V gene sequence: CDR1 SGHTA, CDR2 FQGNSA. The J segment lost 11 bases and the V segment lost 5 bases, leaving 6 bases of the junction unmatched. The CDR3 has 13 residues. The CDR3, as DNA: TGTGCCAGCAGCCCCCCGACAGGGCCACCCCTCCACTTT. Protein product: CASSPPTGPPLHF.

The J gene is TRBJ2-5, the V gene TRBV4-2; a weak D match, TRBD2 (7 bases). The CDR3 is 17 amino acids. Deletions cut 7 bases from V and 4 bases from J, with 25 bases between. Germline V gives CDR1 LGHNA, CDR2 YNFKEQ. CDR3 in DNA: TGTGCCAGCACCTCAGGGGCCAGCGGGACCTCCGGAGAGACCCAGTACTTC. The encoded protein is CASTSGASGTSGETQYF.

CDR3 coding DNA: TGTGCCAGCAGTTACCCCGACACCGGGGAGCTGTTTTTT. Protein: CASSYPDTGELFF. The chain combines TRBV6-5 with TRBJ2-2; D not certain. V dropped 2 bases and J dropped 3 bases, with 4 bases sitting between them. Germline V gene data show CDR1 as MNHEY and CDR2 as SVGAGI. The CDR3 contains 13 residues.

This clone appeared a few times. The chain is built from TRBV6-5 and TRBJ1-5; D unclear. The CDR3 spans 15 residues. Germline-derived CDR1 and CDR2 are MNHEY and SVGAGI. The V end lost 0 bases, the J end lost 7 bases, and 13 bases lay between the germline ends. This CDR3 is CASSYSATVGQPQHF. The DNA of the CDR3 is TGTGCCAGCAGTTACTCGGCTACGGTAGGGCAGCCCCAGCATTTT.

This clone was counted only a few times. The chain links TRBV4-3 to TRBJ2-3; 8 bases are shared with TRBD2. The CDR3 has 16 amino acids. V lost 0 bases to trimming and J lost 6 bases; unmatched junction nucleotides: 8. The germline gives CDR1 LGHNA, CDR2 YSLEER. This chain's CDR3 is CASSQDSLAVWDTQYF. The CDR3 nucleotides are TGCGCCAGCAGCCAAGATTCACTAGCGGTGTGGGATACGCAGTATTTT.

V and J are TRBV30 and TRBJ1-5; D perhaps matches TRBD1 (5 bases). V lost 1 base and J lost 9, with 16 bases in between. CDR1 and CDR2 (germline): GTSNPN, SVGIG (reference sequence). The CDR3 contains 14 residues. CDR3 in amino acids: CAWSAGPGPGPQHF. In nucleotides, the CDR3 is TGTGCCTGGAGTGCGGGACCGGGCCCGGGGCCCCAGCATTTT.

V gene TRBV30 combines with J gene TRBJ1-3, with D maybe TRBD1 (6 bases). Germline CDR1 reads GTSNPN; CDR2 reads SVGIG (reference sequence). The V end was cut by 4 bases, the J end by 0 bases, with 10 bases between. CDR3 length: 14 residues. The CDR3 sequence is CAWTSRGSGNTIYF. The CDR3 coding sequence is TGTGCCTGGACCTCCAGGGGCTCTGGAAACACCATATATTTT. Filled out from reference TRBV30 and TRBJ1-3, the complete variable domain reads SQTIHQWPATLVQPVGSPLSLECTVEGTSNPNLYWYRQAAGRGLQLLFYSVGIGQISSEVPQNLSASRPQDRQFILSSKKLLLSDSGFYLCAWTSRGSGNTIYFGEGSWLTVV.

The table lists this clone with a few counts. The chain employs TRBV19 and TRBJ1-4; weak D call: TRBD1 (5 bases). The germline gives CDR1 LNHDA, CDR2 SQIVND (reference sequence). The CDR3 has 15 amino acids. V lost 10 bases and J 10 bases, leaving 25 bases between the germline ends. CDR3 sequence: CAMGPGPTQDGKLFF. The CDR3 DNA reads TGTGCCATGGGACCGGGACCGACCCAGGATGGAAAACTGTTTTTT.

The V and J genes are TRBV30 and TRBJ1-2, with 8 positions matching TRBD1. Germline trimming cut 3 bases from V and 3 bases from J; bases unmatched to any gene: 6. Germline V gene lookup returns CDR1 GTSNPN and CDR2 SVGIG (reference sequence). This CDR3 has 14 amino acids. The CDR3 sequence is CAWSRTGLDYGYTF. CDR3 nucleotides: TGTGCCTGGAGCAGGACAGGGCTAGACTATGGCTACACCTTC.

This clone has just a few counts. This rearrangement joins TRBV7-2 to TRBJ1-1; D is unclear. CDR1 is SGHTA and CDR2 is FQGNSA in the germline V gene. V shed 4 bases and J shed 3 bases, with 15 bases lying between them. This CDR3 comprises 15 residues. This chain's CDR3 is CASSSYRRAHTEAFF. The CDR3 DNA follows: TGTGCCAGCAGCTCCTATCGAAGGGCCCACACTGAAGCTTTCTTT.

The V gene is TRBV7-2, the J gene TRBJ1-2; 11 nucleotides align to TRBD1. J gave up 4 bases and V 5 bases, and 3 bases lay outside the gene matches. Germline V gene lookup returns CDR1 SGHTA and CDR2 FQGNSA. The length of the CDR3 is 14 residues. The CDR3 here is CASSTDRGPYGYTF. The CDR3 coding sequence is TGTGCCAGCAGCACGGACAGGGGGCCCTATGGCTACACCTTC.

This clone came up a few times. The chain is built from TRBV10-3 and TRBJ1-6; TRBD1 matches at 7 bases. With 7 bases clipped from V and 10 bases from J, the junction kept 7 bases outside the gene matches. Germline CDR1 is ENHRY and CDR2 is SYGVKD. CDR3 length: 13 residues. The CDR3 here is CAITTGVGSPLHF. CDR3 nucleotide sequence: TGTGCCATCACTACAGGGGTTGGATCACCCCTCCACTTT.

The chain links TRBV14 to TRBJ2-3, with D unclear. V was shortened by 3 bases and J by 5 bases, with 15 bases between the two germline ends. This CDR3 has 15 amino acids. The germline CDR1 and CDR2 sequences are SGHDN and FVKESK. The CDR3 DNA is TGTGCCAGCAGCCATTCCCGCCCTGCTATAGATACGCAGTATTTT. Translation: CASSHSRPAIDTQYF.

This clone was seen a few times. The DNA of the CDR3 is TGTGCCAGCAGCCCAACCGGGGGGACGAAAGATACGCAGTATTTT. This sequence encodes CASSPTGGTKDTQYF. The V gene is TRBV5-4, the J gene TRBJ2-3, with TRBD2 identical over 7 bases. Trimming removed 4 bases from V and 5 bases from J; junction bases left unmatched: 10. Germline assignment: CDR1 SGHNT and CDR2 YYREEE (reference sequence). CDR3 size: 15 residues.

This chain links TRBV30 with TRBJ2-3; a possible D gene is TRBD2 (7 bases). Germline-derived CDR1 and CDR2 are GTSNPN and SVGIG (reference sequence). Trimming stripped 2 bases from V and 4 bases from J, with 19 bases between. This CDR3 region has 16 residues. The CDR3: CAWSRGASFASDTQYF. The DNA of the CDR3 is TGTGCCTGGAGTCGGGGGGCCTCCTTTGCGTCAGATACGCAGTATTTT.

This chain connects TRBV30 to TRBJ1-2; D is unclear. V was clipped by 2 bases and J by 8 bases, with 15 bases between them. CDR3 length equals 13 residues. CDR1 is GTSNPN and CDR2 is SVGIG in the germline V gene (reference sequence). CDR3 sequence (DNA): TGTGCCTGGAGTCGAAAACGGGAAGCCGGCTACACCTTC. This sequence encodes CAWSRKREAGYTF.

This rearrangement joins TRBV28 to TRBJ2-5; D possibly corresponds to TRBD2 (6 bases). Germline CDR1 reads MDHEN; CDR2 reads SYDVKM. The CDR3 has 14 amino acids. V lost 6 bases and J 1 base, leaving 12 bases between the germline ends. The CDR3 region has the DNA TGTGCCAGCAGGGGGGGTGGGCCCCAAGAGACCCAGTACTTC. Its protein is CASRGGGPQETQYF.

The chain carries TRBV7-9 and TRBJ1-2; D call uncertain. The V and J ends lost 5 bases and 8 bases respectively, with 12 bases between them. The CDR3 spans 12 residues. Germline V gene sequence: CDR1 SEHNR, CDR2 FQNEAQ (reference sequence). The chain's CDR3 is CASSVYHPGYTF. Here the CDR3 DNA reads TGTGCCAGCAGCGTCTACCATCCCGGCTACACCTTC.

Comments on this clone: Additional DNA sequences in this sample encode the identical CDR3. This CDR3 reads CASSVTGNQPQHF. In DNA form, the CDR3 reads TGTGCCAGCAGTGTCACAGGGAATCAGCCCCAGCATTTT. The rearrangement uses TRBV25-1 and TRBJ1-5, with TRBD1 as a possible D gene (6 bases). Between the trimmed V and J ends, which lost 4 bases and 4 bases, there was a span of 8 bases. Germline V gene data show CDR1 as MGHDK and CDR2 as SYGVNS. The CDR3 extends over 13 amino acids. Full variable domain (outside the CDR3, taken from reference TRBV25-1 and TRBJ1-5): EADIYQTPRYLVIGTGKKITLECSQTMGHDKMYWYQQDPGMELHLIHYSYGVNSTEKGDLSSESTVSRIRTEHFPLTLESARPSHTSQYLCASSVTGNQPQHFGDGTRLSIL.

On this clone: The sample holds other DNA sequences that translate to the same CDR3. The genes are TRBV5-1 and TRBJ1-1; no clear D gene. The CDR3 is made up of 14 amino acids. The germline V gene encodes CDR1 SGHRS and CDR2 YFSETQ. Trimming left V 4 bases short and J 0 bases short, with 10 bases between. The chain's CDR3 is CASSPDGVNTEAFF. The CDR3 DNA follows: TGCGCCAGCAGCCCCGACGGGGTGAACACTGAAGCTTTCTTT.